One sample yielded the 28 T cell receptor beta chains listed below, sequenced in a study of post-analysis software for immune sequencing data. These receptors' targets are unknown. Unique molecular identifiers tagged the TCR beta cDNA libraries. TCRdb called the PCR reads again in MiXCR, with one record for every CDR3 protein. The data contain more than 500,000 distinct CDR3 sequences, around 36% of them singletons. Regarding the study as a whole: About 5 TRBV segments, including TRBV5-6, TRBV5-1 and TRBV20-1, were more frequent in patients than controls.

Material: blood. The receptors originated from a girl aged 2-17 years with multiple sclerosis.

V gene TRBV9 combines with J gene TRBJ2-5, with 7 bases fitting TRBD2. The CDR3 consists of 15 residues. V trimming: 2 bases; J trimming: 5 bases; junction bases outside the gene matches: 9. CDR1 SGDLS and CDR2 YYNGEE come from the germline V gene. The CDR3 DNA is TGTGCCAGCAGCGTGGGCCTAGCGGTGAGGGAGACCCAGTACTTC. It specifies CASSVGLAVRETQYF.

CDR3 residues: CASSLGGNSGTDTQYF. For the CDR3, the DNA is TGCGCCAGCAGCTTGGGAGGCAATAGCGGGACAGATACGCAGTATTTT. This chain uses TRBV5-1 with TRBJ2-3; 7 positions match TRBD2. CDR3 size: 16 residues. Germline CDR1 and CDR2: SGHRS and YFSETQ. Unmatched junction bases numbered 7, after V lost 0 bases and J lost 3 bases.

There are a few counts of this clonotype. The chain links TRBV7-2 to TRBJ2-5, with D tentatively TRBD2 (6 bases). Trimming left V 1 base short and J 6 bases short, with 15 bases between. The CDR3 length is 15 residues. CDR1 SGHTA and CDR2 FQGNSA come from the germline V gene. Here the CDR3 DNA reads TGTGCCAGCAGCTTAGATGGTACGGGACTCAAGACCCAGTACTTC. Translated, it gives CASSLDGTGLKTQYF.

V usage is TRBV2 and J usage is TRBJ1-2; the match to TRBD1 covers 8 bases. Germline V CDR1 and CDR2: SNHLY, FYNNEI. V shed 10 bases, J shed 7 bases, and the junction held 8 bases outside the gene matches. CDR3 length equals 12 residues. CDR3 sequence (DNA): TGTGCCAACCTACAGGGGGTCCGTGGCTACACCTTC. Translation gives CANLQGVRGYTF.

The chain carries TRBV7-2 and TRBJ2-7, with 9 bases identical to TRBD2. V gave up 3 bases and J gave up 5 bases; unmatched junction bases: 8. This CDR3 spans 15 amino acids. Germline CDR1 reads SGHTA; CDR2 reads FQGNSA. For the CDR3, the DNA is TGTGCCAGCAGCTTCATGGCGGGGGGGCTCGACGAGCAGTACTTC. Translation: CASSFMAGGLDEQYF.

This chain joins TRBV4-2 and TRBJ1-2; D may be TRBD1 (6 bases). CDR3 length: 15 amino acids. Germline assignment: CDR1 LGHNA and CDR2 YNFKEQ. Trimming removed 0 bases at V and 8 bases at J, with 16 bases between. The DNA of the CDR3 is TGTGCCAGCAGCCAAGAGAGGAGGGGGTCGGTCGGCTACACCTTC. Protein: CASSQERRGSVGYTF.

The table lists this clonotype with a few counts. The chain uses TRBV6-5 and TRBJ1-2; D may be TRBD1 (5 bases). Looked up from germline, CDR1 is MNHEY and CDR2 is SVGAGI. The CDR3 totals 14 residues. V was clipped by 6 bases and J by 3 bases, with 14 bases between them. The CDR3: CASRSRGTYYGYTF. In nucleotides, the CDR3 is TGTGCCAGCAGATCGCGTGGGACGTACTATGGCTACACCTTC.

This clonotype has ten or more counts. The rearrangement joins TRBV4-1 to TRBJ2-5, with 7 bases fitting TRBD1. After removal of 3 bases from V and 2 bases from J, the junction contained 0 bases not matched to a gene. Germline V gene lookup returns CDR1 MGHRA and CDR2 YSYEKL. This CDR3 has 13 amino acids. The CDR3: CASSQGQQETQYF. DNA for the CDR3: TGCGCCAGCAGCCAGGGACAGCAAGAGACCCAGTACTTC.

This clonotype was recorded a few times. The J gene is TRBJ2-7, the V gene TRBV3-1; TRBD2 might be the D (5 bases). The germline CDR1 and CDR2 sequences are LGHDT and YNNKEL (reference sequence). This CDR3 spans 15 amino acids. Trimming took off 2 bases at V and 0 bases at J, with 11 bases between the two ends. The CDR3 is CASSQYGKASYEQYF. As DNA, the CDR3 is TGTGCCAGCAGCCAATACGGGAAGGCCTCCTACGAGCAGTACTTC.

This chain connects TRBV6-5 to TRBJ2-3; 8 positions agree with TRBD2. The CDR3 spans 15 residues. J gave up 2 bases and V 6 bases, and 7 bases lay outside the gene matches. Germline V gene lookup returns CDR1 MNHEY and CDR2 SVGAGI. CDR3 residues: CASSSSGGPTDTQYF. In nucleotides, the CDR3 is TGTGCCAGCAGCTCAAGCGGGGGCCCCACAGATACGCAGTATTTT.

The CDR3: CASSLDLGAGVFPENTEAFF. DNA for the CDR3: TGTGCCAGCAGCTTAGACCTGGGGGCAGGGGTATTTCCCGAAAACACTGAAGCTTTCTTT. The V call is TRBV11-2, the J call TRBJ1-1; tentatively, D is TRBD1 (6 bases). Trimming shortened V by 0 bases and J by 2 bases, and 25 bases separated the two germline ends. CDR1 is SGHAT, CDR2 FQNNGV, per germline. CDR3 size: 20 residues.

This clonotype was counted between two and nine times. The J gene is TRBJ1-2, the V gene TRBV5-1; 7 bases are a match to TRBD1. The CDR3 runs to 17 residues. Trimming cost V 0 bases and J 0 bases; bases outside gene matches: 8. Germline CDR1 and CDR2: SGHRS and YFSETQ. CDR3 coding DNA: TGCGCCAGCAGCTTGGAGGGGCGACAGGGAACTAACTATGGCTACACCTTC. It codes for CASSLEGRQGTNYGYTF.

This chain uses TRBV29-1 with TRBJ2-7; 11 bases line up with TRBD1. Germline V gene lookup returns CDR1 SQVTM and CDR2 ANQGSEA. CDR3 size: 13 residues. Unmatched junction bases numbered 4, after V lost 6 bases and J lost 3 bases. CDR3 loop: CSVLGQGDYEQYF. The CDR3 nucleotides are TGCAGCGTGTTGGGACAGGGGGACTACGAGCAGTACTTC.

The rearrangement links TRBV7-2 to TRBJ2-2, with D possibly TRBD2 on 6 matching bases. Germline CDR1 is SGHTA and CDR2 is FQGNSA. V dropped 1 base and J dropped 0 bases, with 6 bases sitting between them. The CDR3 has 15 amino acids. CDR3 protein: CASSLGLANTGELFF. The CDR3 DNA sequence: TGTGCCAGCAGCTTAGGACTAGCGAACACCGGGGAGCTGTTTTTT.

The genes are TRBV29-1 and TRBJ2-7; D not resolved. Germline V gene data show CDR1 as SQVTM and CDR2 as ANQGSEA. The CDR3 extends over 13 amino acids. Trimming stripped 0 bases from V and 3 bases from J, with 9 bases between. For the CDR3, the DNA is TGCAGCGTTGAAGATCGCCAGATCTACGAGCAGTACTTC. Its translation is CSVEDRQIYEQYF.

The chain uses TRBV28 and TRBJ1-2, with 9 bases that match TRBD1. Trimming cost V 1 base and J 0 bases; bases outside gene matches: 3. Germline CDR1 is MDHEN and CDR2 is SYDVKM. The CDR3 runs 16 residues. CDR3 sequence (DNA): TGTGCCAGCAGTTTATCGGACAGGGGTACTAACTATGGCTACACCTTC. Residues: CASSLSDRGTNYGYTF.

This chain uses TRBV20-1 with TRBJ2-1; D ambiguous. The germline CDR1 and CDR2 sequences are DFQATT and SNEGSKA (reference sequence). V lost 6 bases and J lost 7, with 10 bases in between. The CDR3 consists of 11 residues. The CDR3 loop reads CSALPSNEQFF. CDR3 bases: TGCAGTGCCCTCCCTTCGAATGAGCAGTTCTTC.

The chain recombines TRBV20-1 with TRBJ2-3; TRBD1 matches 8 bases. Trimming removed 2 bases from V and 2 bases from J; junction bases left unmatched: 12. Germline values: CDR1 DFQATT, CDR2 SNEGSKA (reference sequence). The CDR3 consists of 17 residues. CDR3 sequence reads: CSARKYRGRKSTDTQYF. CDR3 bases: TGCAGTGCTAGAAAATACAGGGGGAGAAAGTCCACAGATACGCAGTATTTT.

The chain carries TRBV6-5 and TRBJ2-2; D not certain. Trimming pared 5 bases from V and 6 bases from J, leaving 7 bases between. This CDR3 spans 12 amino acids. CDR1 MNHEY and CDR2 SVGAGI come from the germline V gene. DNA of the CDR3: TGTGCCAGCAGTCGGGCGCCCGGGGAGCTGTTTTTT. Translation gives CASSRAPGELFF.

The rearrangement links TRBV5-1 to TRBJ1-5; D is unresolved. Germline V gene lookup returns CDR1 SGHRS and CDR2 YFSETQ. V lost 5 bases and J lost 6, with 18 bases in between. The CDR3 sequence is 15 residues long. As DNA, the CDR3 is TGCGCCAGCAGGGTATCTGGGGAGGGAGCTCAGCCCCAGCATTTT. Amino acid sequence: CASRVSGEGAQPQHF.

V and J are TRBV3-1 and TRBJ2-5; perhaps TRBD2 as D (5 bases). CDR1 is LGHDT, CDR2 YNNKEL, per germline (reference sequence). The V and J ends lost 0 bases and 7 bases respectively, with 12 bases between them. This CDR3 contains 14 residues. In nucleotides, the CDR3 is TGTGCCAGCAGCCAAGAGGACTTACGGCGGACCCAGTACTTC. It yields the protein CASSQEDLRRTQYF.

This clonotype was counted a few times. At one boundary the junction diverges from the germline segment, which might be a read error. The rearrangement uses TRBV25-1 and TRBJ1-2, with D maybe TRBD1 (6 bases). Germline loops: CDR1 MGHDK, CDR2 SYGVNS. The CDR3 totals 11 residues. CDR3 sequence: CAGSRGDGYTF. As DNA, the CDR3 is TGTGCCGGCAGTAGGGGGGATGGCTACACCTTC.

This clonotype has only a few counts. The V gene is TRBV18, the J gene TRBJ2-1, with a tentative D call TRBD1 (5 bases). Trimming pared 6 bases from V and 5 bases from J, leaving 14 bases between. In germline, CDR1 is KGHSH, CDR2 LQKENI. CDR3 length: 14 residues. CDR3 DNA sequence: TGTGCCAGCTCGCCCACAGGACACGACAATGAGCAGTTCTTC. This gives the protein CASSPTGHDNEQFF.

The CDR3 DNA reads as TGCAGTGCACCAGGCCCGGCCGATACGCAGTATTTT. This sequence encodes CSAPGPADTQYF. This chain links TRBV20-1 with TRBJ2-3; D is unclear. The germline V gene has CDR1 DFQATT and CDR2 SNEGSKA (reference sequence). CDR3 length: 12 amino acids. Deletions cut 6 bases from V and 6 bases from J, with 13 bases between.

The chain joins TRBV15 to TRBJ1-5; 7 bases are a match to TRBD1. Germline V gene data show CDR1 as LNHNV and CDR2 as YYDKDF (reference sequence). The CDR3 runs 14 residues. V lost 1 base, J lost 7 bases, and 4 bases stayed unmatched. CDR3 sequence (DNA): TGTGCCACCAGCAGAGCCCGACAGGGACAGCCCCAGCATTTT. Encoded protein: CATSRARQGQPQHF.

The chain combines TRBV20-1 with TRBJ2-1; D not resolved. There are 13 residues in the CDR3. V gave up 1 base and J gave up 5 bases, with 9 bases separating them. Germline assignment: CDR1 DFQATT and CDR2 SNEGSKA (reference sequence). The CDR3 nucleotides are TGCAGTGCTAGAGTGCGAGTCGACAATGAGCAGTTCTTC. It codes for CSARVRVDNEQFF.

This clonotype showed up many times. The chain's CDR3 is CSASASREQYF. The DNA of the CDR3 is TGCAGTGCTAGTGCATCGAGGGAGCAGTACTTC. The V gene is TRBV20-1, the J gene TRBJ2-7; D ambiguous. Germline CDR1 is DFQATT and CDR2 is SNEGSKA (reference sequence). V lost 3 bases, J lost 7 bases, and 10 bases lay in between. There are 11 residues in the CDR3.

A remark on this clonotype: At one of its ends the junction is not consistent with the germline gene, which may arise from a read error. The V gene is TRBV18, the J gene TRBJ2-5, with D possibly TRBD2 on 6 matching bases. The germline gives CDR1 KGHSH, CDR2 LQKENI. The CDR3 has 14 amino acids. This CDR3 is CASSPWTTGETRYF. CDR3 DNA sequence: TGTGCCAGCTCACCTTGGACAACGGGAGAGACCCGGTACTTC.